These 32 T cell receptor beta chains share one sample of origin, sequenced in a study of response to subunit inactivated influenza vaccine. TCRdb recomputed calls from the RT-PCR reads with MiXCR, one row per CDR3 protein. The sample shows about 520,000 distinct CDR3 sequences, approximately 9.9% of them seen only once. The sequences come from PBMCs from blood, collected about 40 days after vaccination. The receptors originated from a man between 45 and 60 years old who received an inactivated influenza vaccine.

This clonotype was seen a few times. The V and J genes are TRBV7-9 and TRBJ2-5; possibly TRBD2 for D (6 bases). V lost 5 bases, J lost 5 bases, and 18 bases lay in between. CDR3 length: 15 amino acids. Germline V lookup: CDR1 SEHNR, CDR2 FQNEAQ (reference sequence). The CDR3 coding sequence is TGTGCCAGCAGCCGTATTGTCCGGAGGGAGGAGACCCAGTACTTC. Amino acid sequence: CASSRIVRREETQYF.

This clonotype was counted between two and nine times. The rearrangement joins TRBV5-1 to TRBJ2-3, with 8 nucleotides matching TRBD2. Trimming cost V 7 bases and J 5 bases; bases outside gene matches: 9. The CDR3 sequence is 14 residues long. The germline V gene has CDR1 SGHRS and CDR2 YFSETQ. Written as DNA, the CDR3 is TGCGCCAGCGGGATCCGGGGGGGCCTAGATACGCAGTATTTT. Translating gives CASGIRGGLDTQYF. Full variable domain (outside the CDR3, taken from reference TRBV5-1 and TRBJ2-3): KAGVTQTPRYLIKTRGQQVTLSCSPISGHRSVSWYQQTPGQGLQFLFEYFSETQRNKGNFPGRFSGRQFSNSRSEMNVSTLELGDSALYLCASGIRGGLDTQYFGPGTRLTVL.

Ten or more counts support this clonotype. The rearrangement uses TRBV29-1 and TRBJ2-7; 9 bases match TRBD1. CDR3 length: 17 residues. The germline V gene has CDR1 SQVTM and CDR2 ANQGSEA. The V segment lost 5 bases and the J segment 3 bases; nucleotides outside the gene matches: 17. The CDR3 loop reads CSVLGPTGTGRIYEQYF. CDR3 nucleotides: TGCAGCGTTCTCGGGCCGACCGGGACAGGGCGTATCTACGAGCAGTACTTC.

V gene TRBV20-1 combines with J gene TRBJ2-7, with no clear D. The CDR3 spans 13 residues. Per the germline V gene, CDR1 is DFQATT and CDR2 is SNEGSKA (reference sequence). V was cut by 0 bases and J by 6 bases, with 12 bases left in between. The CDR3 sequence: CSARDLDLGEQYF. The CDR3 DNA follows: TGCAGTGCTAGAGACCTCGACCTCGGCGAGCAGTACTTC.

This clonotype showed up many times. V and J are TRBV18 and TRBJ2-3; 7 bases align to TRBD1. CDR1 and CDR2 from the germline V gene are KGHSH and LQKENI. V lost 8 bases, J lost 3 bases, and 8 bases stayed unmatched. This CDR3 spans 14 amino acids. The CDR3 sequence is CASSPRRGTDTQYF. DNA of the CDR3: TGTGCCAGCAGTCCCCGCAGGGGGACAGATACGCAGTATTTT.

This clonotype was seen only a few times. This sequence joins TRBV15 and TRBJ2-4; D is possibly TRBD2 (7 bases). This CDR3 has 13 residues. CDR1 is LNHNV and CDR2 is YYDKDF in the germline V gene (reference sequence). Trimming cost V 5 bases and J 7 bases, with 12 bases left between them. CDR3 bases: TGTGCCACCAGCGGCAGGGGAGGGAACATTCAGTACTTC. Translated: CATSGRGGNIQYF. The whole variable domain, filled in from reference TRBV15 and TRBJ2-4, reads DAMVIQNPRYQVTQFGKPVTLSCSQTLNHNVMYWYQQKSSQAPKLLFHYYDKDFNNEADTPDNFQSRRPNTSFCFLDIRSPGLGDTAMYLCATSGRGGNIQYFGAGTRLSVL.

This clonotype was recorded at least ten times. This chain connects TRBV20-1 to TRBJ1-1; D uncertain. Germline CDR1 is DFQATT and CDR2 is SNEGSKA (reference sequence). The CDR3 covers 11 residues. DNA for the CDR3: TGCAGGCCAAAGACCCCAGATGAAGCTTTCTTT. This codes for CRPKTPDEAFF.

V and J are TRBV12-3 or TRBV12-4 and TRBJ2-1; D is unclear. Trimming removed 7 bases at V and 4 bases at J, with 20 bases between. The CDR3 spans 16 residues. CDR3 sequence: CASTRIMTRVYNEQFF. The CDR3 coding sequence is TGTGCCAGCACCCGGATAATGACACGAGTTTACAATGAGCAGTTCTTC.

There are a few counts of this clonotype. This chain uses TRBV6-1 with TRBJ1-2; the D gene is possibly TRBD1 (5 bases). The CDR3 runs 16 residues. V was cut by 5 bases and J by 6 bases, with 22 bases left in between. Germline V gives CDR1 MNHNS, CDR2 SASEGT. This chain's CDR3 is CASSPFPGPLQNGYTF. CDR3 in DNA: TGTGCCAGCAGTCCCTTTCCAGGGCCCTTACAGAATGGCTACACCTTC.

This clonotype has just a few counts. V usage is TRBV7-9 and J usage is TRBJ2-1, with 13 bases lining up with TRBD2. V gave up 6 bases and J gave up 8 bases; unmatched junction bases: 10. Germline V gene lookup returns CDR1 SEHNR and CDR2 FQNEAQ (reference sequence). The CDR3 loop spans 16 amino acids. The CDR3 protein is CASRRPGLAGLDEQFF. The CDR3 DNA is TGTGCCAGCAGAAGACCGGGACTAGCGGGACTCGATGAGCAGTTCTTC.

Ten or more counts support this clonotype. V and J are TRBV5-1 and TRBJ2-1; 10 positions match TRBD2. CDR3 length: 14 amino acids. Germline V gene sequence: CDR1 SGHRS, CDR2 YFSETQ. J gave up 15 bases and V 0 bases, and 9 bases lay outside the gene matches. The CDR3 region is CASSLVPAGGGSFF. Here the CDR3 DNA reads TGCGCCAGCAGCTTGGTTCCAGCGGGAGGGGGTTCGTTCTTC.

This clonotype has more than one count but fewer than ten. The chain employs TRBV5-6 and TRBJ2-3; the match to TRBD1 covers 8 bases. This CDR3 has 15 residues. Germline V gene sequence: CDR1 SGHDT, CDR2 YYEEEE. The J segment lost 6 bases and the V segment lost 2 bases, leaving 8 bases of the junction unmatched. The CDR3 DNA reads as TGTGCCAGCAGCTTATGGCAGGGGGCTTTCGATACGCAGTATTTT. Protein product: CASSLWQGAFDTQYF.

The chain recombines TRBV12-3 or TRBV12-4 with TRBJ1-6; D is possibly TRBD1 (5 bases). Trimming took off 3 bases at V and 6 bases at J, with 12 bases between the two ends. The CDR3 is made up of 15 amino acids. The CDR3 region is CASSLGRYTNSPLHF. The CDR3 DNA reads TGTGCCAGCAGTTTGGGGCGGTATACTAATTCACCCCTCCACTTT.

The rearrangement links TRBV4-2 to TRBJ2-1, with 13 positions matching TRBD2. V lost 8 bases and J lost 0; bases outside the gene matches: 13. Germline CDR1 is LGHNA and CDR2 is YNFKEQ. The CDR3 is 19 residues long. For the CDR3, the DNA is TGTGCCAGCTTCGGGGGACTAGCGGGACTAGCGAGCTCCTACAATGAGCAGTTCTTC. Translated: CASFGGLAGLASSYNEQFF.

V and J are TRBV11-1 and TRBJ2-1, with 12 bases aligning to TRBD1. CDR1 SGHAT and CDR2 FQDESV come from the germline V gene (reference sequence). The trim removed 2 bases at V and 13 bases at J, leaving 12 bases unmatched. The CDR3 is made up of 16 amino acids. CDR3 sequence (DNA): TGTGCCAGCAGCTTATCATTTATCGGGACAGGGGGCTTTCAGTTCTTC. Protein product: CASSLSFIGTGGFQFF.

The chain has TRBV12-3 or TRBV12-4 and TRBJ2-7, with D possibly being TRBD2 (7 bases). The V gene lost 7 bases and the J gene lost 3 bases, with 13 bases spanning the gap. CDR3 size: 13 residues. The DNA of the CDR3 is TGTGCCAGCACTGAGGGGGGGAGCTACGAGCAGTACTTC. It yields the protein CASTEGGSYEQYF.

This clonotype has just a few counts. The CDR3 is CASQGTGGGEETQYF. The CDR3 DNA follows: TGTGCCAGCCAGGGAACAGGGGGCGGAGAAGAGACCCAGTACTTC. The rearrangement links TRBV12-3 or TRBV12-4 to TRBJ2-5, with 9 bases identical to TRBD1. J gave up 3 bases and V 8 bases, and 10 bases lay outside the gene matches. The CDR3 spans 15 residues.

This clonotype was seen many times. The CDR3 DNA follows: TGTGCCAGCAGCTTCACAGGGTCTAACTATGGCTACACCTTC. Protein product: CASSFTGSNYGYTF. The rearrangement links TRBV7-9 to TRBJ1-2, with a tentative D call TRBD1 (6 bases). Germline V gene data show CDR1 as SEHNR and CDR2 as FQNEAQ (reference sequence). CDR3 length equals 14 residues. The V gene lost 3 bases and the J gene lost 0 bases, with 8 bases spanning the gap.

This clonotype was seen at least ten times. The chain has TRBV29-1 and TRBJ1-3, with D uncertain. Trimming left V 5 bases short and J 4 bases short, with 24 bases between. CDR1 is SQVTM and CDR2 is ANQGSEA in the germline V gene. CDR3 size: 17 residues. The CDR3 region is CSVSLSRTFGSGNTIYF. In DNA, the CDR3 is TGCAGCGTTTCTCTATCTCGGACCTTTGGCTCAGGAAACACCATATATTTT.

This clonotype was seen a handful of times. J is TRBJ2-1 and V is TRBV12-3 or TRBV12-4; 8 bases are a match to TRBD2. The CDR3 loop spans 15 amino acids. Trimming removed 5 bases from V and 4 bases from J; junction bases left unmatched: 7. The CDR3 loop reads CASSTRGGAYNEQFF. CDR3 coding DNA: TGTGCCAGCAGTACCCGGGGGGGCGCATACAATGAGCAGTTCTTC.

This clonotype came up a few times. J is TRBJ2-7 and V is TRBV7-2, with D possibly TRBD1 on 5 matching bases. Per germline, CDR1 SGHTA and CDR2 FQGNSA. V was shortened by 5 bases and J by 3 bases, with 14 bases between the two germline ends. The CDR3 totals 14 residues. This CDR3 is CASSPWVTVYEQYF. The CDR3 coding sequence is TGTGCCAGCAGCCCATGGGTGACAGTCTACGAGCAGTACTTC.

This clonotype was seen only a few times. V is TRBV6-1 and J is TRBJ2-1; the D gene is possibly TRBD2 (6 bases). Germline V gives CDR1 MNHNS, CDR2 SASEGT. Trimming removed 5 bases from V and 6 bases from J, with 20 bases in between. The CDR3 contains 16 residues. The CDR3 nucleotides are TGTGCCAGCAGTCCCCCGAGGAGGGAGGTGGCCAATGAGCAGTTCTTC. Translated: CASSPPRREVANEQFF.

In its sample, this clonotype was seen many times. This rearrangement joins TRBV29-1 to TRBJ2-7; no clear D. Germline CDR1 SQVTM, CDR2 ANQGSEA. This CDR3 is 12 amino acids long. The germline V and J ends were trimmed by 4 bases and 0 bases, with 7 bases remaining between them. CDR3 residues: CSVGPSSYEQYF. As DNA, the CDR3 is TGCAGCGTTGGACCCAGCTCCTACGAGCAGTACTTC.

V gene TRBV5-6 combines with J gene TRBJ2-3; either TRBD1 or TRBD2 may supply D (6 bases each). CDR3 length: 14 amino acids. Germline loops: CDR1 SGHDT, CDR2 YYEEEE. The V gene lost 2 bases and the J gene lost 4 bases, with 11 bases spanning the gap. Here the CDR3 reads CASSFPGAADTQYF. The CDR3 region has the DNA TGTGCCAGCAGCTTCCCGGGGGCGGCAGATACGCAGTATTTT.

This clonotype was picked up many times. V usage is TRBV29-1 and J usage is TRBJ2-1; D may be TRBD1 (6 bases). This CDR3 has 13 amino acids. Looked up from germline, CDR1 is SQVTM and CDR2 is ANQGSEA. The germline V and J ends were trimmed by 6 bases and 2 bases, with 11 bases remaining between them. CDR3 loop: CSVFGQTYNEQFF. CDR3 bases: TGCAGCGTCTTTGGACAGACCTACAATGAGCAGTTCTTC.

The V and J genes are TRBV7-9 and TRBJ2-7; possibly TRBD2 for D (6 bases). The CDR3 covers 13 residues. V gave up 2 bases and J gave up 6 bases, with 11 bases separating them. Germline-derived CDR1 and CDR2 are SEHNR and FQNEAQ (reference sequence). CDR3 region: CASSLLAGFEQYF. The CDR3 DNA is TGTGCCAGCAGCTTACTGGCGGGGTTCGAGCAGTACTTC. The whole variable domain, filled in from reference TRBV7-9 and TRBJ2-7, reads DTGVSQNPRHKITKRGQNVTFRCDPISEHNRLYWYRQTLGQGPEFLTYFQNEAQLEKSRLLSDRFSAERPKGSFSTLEIQRTEQGDSAMYLCASSLLAGFEQYFGPGTRLTVT.

This clonotype was observed many times. The chain carries TRBV7-2 and TRBJ2-7, with TRBD2 identical over 12 bases. V lost 0 bases to trimming and J lost 4 bases; unmatched junction nucleotides: 10. This CDR3 has 18 residues. Germline V gene lookup returns CDR1 SGHTA and CDR2 FQGNSA. The chain's CDR3 is CASSLATSGGPPIYEQYF. DNA for the CDR3: TGTGCCAGCAGCTTAGCGACTAGCGGGGGCCCTCCCATATACGAGCAGTACTTC.

In its sample, this clonotype was seen a few times. The chain couples TRBV7-2 to TRBJ2-7, with a possible D match to TRBD1 (8 bases). Trimming cost V 4 bases and J 3 bases, with 19 bases left between them. This CDR3 spans 16 amino acids. CDR1 and CDR2 (germline): SGHTA, FQGNSA. CDR3 DNA: TGTGCCAGCAGCTCCGAGGGGGGGACAGGTGGCTACGAGCAGTACTTC. Its translation is CASSSEGGTGGYEQYF.

The J gene is TRBJ2-7, the V gene TRBV12-3 or TRBV12-4; the D is unclear. The CDR3 has 16 amino acids. Deletions cut 3 bases from V and 0 bases from J, with 15 bases between. CDR3 protein: CASSLDPRIRSYEQYF. The CDR3 DNA sequence: TGTGCCAGCAGTTTGGACCCCCGAATACGCTCCTACGAGCAGTACTTC.

This clonotype was detected a few times. V gene TRBV7-9 combines with J gene TRBJ2-7, with TRBD2 matching over 9 bases. Germline CDR1 and CDR2: SEHNR and FQNEAQ (reference sequence). V dropped 5 bases and J dropped 4; count of bases not matched to a gene: 6. The CDR3 runs 14 residues. The CDR3 DNA is TGTGCCAGCAGCCCTAGCGGGGCTGCGTACGAGCAGTACTTC. The encoded protein is CASSPSGAAYEQYF.

This clonotype has a handful of counts. The chain joins TRBV7-2 to TRBJ2-3; TRBD2 matches at 11 bases. Germline values: CDR1 SGHTA, CDR2 FQGNSA. Trimming took 6 bases from V and 4 from J; bases not matched to a gene: 6. The CDR3 consists of 15 residues. DNA for the CDR3: TGTGCCAGCAGGGGGGTAGCGGGAGGGCCAGATACGCAGTATTTT. It yields the protein CASRGVAGGPDTQYF.

This clonotype was detected only a few times. The V gene is TRBV5-1, the J gene TRBJ2-7; 10 positions match TRBD1. V lost 4 bases and J lost 4; bases outside the gene matches: 8. Germline V lookup: CDR1 SGHRS, CDR2 YFSETQ. This CDR3 has 15 residues. The CDR3 coding sequence is TGCGCCAGCAGCCCCGGGACAGGGGAAATTTACGAGCAGTACTTC. Translation: CASSPGTGEIYEQYF. The variable domain in full, with the rest retrieved from reference TRBV5-1 and TRBJ2-7, is KAGVTQTPRYLIKTRGQQVTLSCSPISGHRSVSWYQQTPGQGLQFLFEYFSETQRNKGNFPGRFSGRQFSNSRSEMNVSTLELGDSALYLCASSPGTGEIYEQYFGPGTRLTVT.